This paragraph reports one T cell receptor beta chain. Germline CDR1 and CDR2: MDHEN and SYDVKM. J lost 4 bases, V lost 1 base, and 16 bases had no gene match. CDR3 length: 21 amino acids. This sample was taken from a study of blood T cell repertoires in COVID-19. Data came from immunoSEQ multiplex PCR; TCRdb stores just in-frame clones and leaves some out. Counted here are roughly 200,000 clones, 85% occurring once; the ten biggest clones make up over 15%. The rearrangement uses TRBV28 and TRBJ2-5, with TRBD2 matching over 15 bases. The sequence was collected from a man in his forties who had recovered from COVID-19. The sample taken for sequencing was PBMCs or T cells enriched from blood (not recorded which). CDR3 amino acids: CASSLSERVGLAGGPRETQYF. In nucleotides, the CDR3 is TGTGCCAGCAGTTTATCAGAGAGGGTAGGACTAGCGGGAGGGCCGCGAGAGACCCAGTACTTC.